This record concerns one T cell receptor (beta chain) sequence. Its recognized antigen is unknown. Nothing much larger sits one base from this clone, and base qualities are not available. The donors were 40 or so Caucasian individuals from Russia, aged roughly 6 to 100 years, who were systemically healthy. Each donor gave approximately 10 milliliters of peripheral blood, collected into EDTA-treated Vacutainer tubes. PBMCs were isolated by Ficoll-Paque density-gradient centrifugation, with at least 6 million obtained per sample. Trizol reagent was used to extract total RNA from the PBMCs, yielding at least 5 micrograms per sample. Naive CD45RAhigh/CD27high T cell percentages were measured by flow cytometry on a PBMC aliquot from every donor. This specimen comes from a study of blood T cells in healthy people across ages (dated by TCRdb to about 2015). Context from the whole study: In model experiments, template switching captured about one uniquely barcoded TCR beta cDNA molecule for every two T cells. Age-related changes in TCR beta repertoire diversity were measured in the study by deep sequencing normalized with unique cDNA molecular identifiers. The donors were split into four age groups: young (average 16 years), middle-aged (roughly 40), aged (62) and long-lived (about 82). The study analyzed two additional independent replicas of 1 million unique cDNA reads from the same blood draw for two donors, one aged 18 to 29 and one aged 80 or older. Overall study outcomes, separate from this receptor: Because profiling used bulk unsorted PBMCs, naive and antigen-experienced compartments could not be compared conclusively. Compared with the aged group, the long-lived group had more naive CD4+ T cells, fewer expanded clones and increased TCR diversity, a pattern suggesting age selection. Total diversity estimates from one million sequenced T cells were considered lower bounds and underestimates. A strong correlation was found between observed TCR beta diversity and the percentage of naive T cells measured by flow cytometry. Donor CMV infection status was unknown, potentially confounding age-related changes in expanded clonotypes. As age increased, observed TCR beta diversity per million T cells dropped in a roughly linear way, and a significant reduction was already evident by age about 40.

At the junction V is shortened by 7 bases and J by 3 bases; bases outside the gene matches: 12. The CDR3, from cysteine to phenylalanine, totals 16 residues. The kept DNA is CDR3 alone, 48 bases in frame from the first base. For CDR1 and CDR2, the germline V gene lists MDHEN and SYDVKM. Library prep was done by 5' RACE. Reads for this sample came from an Illumina HiSeq 2500. The second PCR ran for roughly 7 to 11 cycles and used a J-beta primer mix along with a sample-barcoded 5' primer. A unique molecular identifier was introduced onto each TCR beta cDNA molecule by a template-switch 5' adaptor carrying 12 random nucleotides. Each sample yielded at least 3 million CDR3-containing paired-end reads. First-strand cDNA was synthesized from all RNA with the Mint cDNA synthesis kit, primed by a TRBC-specific oligonucleotide. All cDNA was treated with uracil-DNA glycosylase and then went through a first 18-cycle PCR with the universal primers M1SS and BC2_uni_R. Per the authors' processing: Each sample was normalized by randomly selecting 1 million high-quality reads, each carrying a distinct molecular identifier. Instead of being binned into consensus sequences, reads that shared molecular identifiers were thrown out. CDR3 identification, clonotype clustering and error correction used MiTCR with a Q25 quality threshold and the strictest error-elimination algorithm. A nonparametric unseen species model using Euler transformation provided a lower-bound estimate of total TCR beta diversity. Starting from the raw public reads, TCRdb applied fastp trimming at Q25, assembled clones with MiXCR and retained in-frame beta chains. Entries that share a CDR3 protein sequence are merged under the most common genes and DNA. TCRdb's processing, not the study's, gives the V and J calls here. This sample is represented by over a million distinct CDR3 sequences; under 30% of them were singletons. Together, the top ten hold 0.65% to 0.75% of the sample.

The sample was also reused in another study, on T cells of mothers and their children. In that second paper, the authors write: Nine systemically healthy Caucasian individuals, comprising three mothers and their six children, were included as donors. cDNA synthesis consumed the entire amount of extracted RNA, loaded at roughly 1.5 ug RNA in each 15 ul reaction. In the second PCR, sample barcodes and 2-4 random nucleotides were introduced via the M1S primer. Over 8.5 million TCR beta CDR3 reads came from each mother, compared with 2.5 million to 3.5 million reads from each child. Thymic selection similarly shapes TCR recombination output in related and unrelated pairs, with minor effect from inherited differences. Normalized repertoire overlap was always found to be slightly, but never significantly, higher in related mother-child pairs than in unrelated mother-child pairs. With a sensitivity of roughly 93 clones per million clonotypes, no persistent microchimeric T cell clones were detected. To look for features that set related mother-child pairs apart from unrelated individuals, the researchers ran deep NGS to compare the TCR beta repertoires of mothers and children. The mean age was roughly 36 +/- 4 years for the mothers and 11 +/- 4 years for the children. Libraries were sequenced on Illumina HiSeq 2000 with 100+100 nt paired-end reads after adapter ligation with NEBNext reagents. Mother and child libraries were prepared a month apart and sequenced in separate runs to prevent cross-contamination. For each donor, between roughly 450,000 and 2,200,000 distinct TCR beta clonotypes were identified. Naive TCR beta clonotypes were estimated from low-frequency clonotypes matched to each donor's FACS-determined naive share, without sorting.

The V and J segments used are TRBV28 and TRBJ2-7; TRBD2 lines up with 10 middle nucleotides. The sequenced sample consisted of blood. The TCR sequence derives from a girl aged 2 to 10 in good health. The DNA sequence follows: TGTGCCAGCATCAAGTCGATAGCGGGAGGATTCTACGAGCAGTACTTC. Its coded protein is CASIKSIAGGFYEQYF.